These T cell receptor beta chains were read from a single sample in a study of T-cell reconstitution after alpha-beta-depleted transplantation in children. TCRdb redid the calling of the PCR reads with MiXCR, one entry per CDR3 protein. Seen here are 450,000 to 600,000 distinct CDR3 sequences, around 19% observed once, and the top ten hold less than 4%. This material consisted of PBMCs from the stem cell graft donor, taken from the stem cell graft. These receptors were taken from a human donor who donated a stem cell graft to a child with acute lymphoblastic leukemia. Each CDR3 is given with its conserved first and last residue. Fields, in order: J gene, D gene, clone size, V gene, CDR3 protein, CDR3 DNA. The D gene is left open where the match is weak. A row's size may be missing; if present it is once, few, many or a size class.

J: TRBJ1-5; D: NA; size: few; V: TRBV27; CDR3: CASRSGPNQPQHF; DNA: TGTGCCAGCCGCTCGGGGCCCAATCAGCCCCAGCATTTT
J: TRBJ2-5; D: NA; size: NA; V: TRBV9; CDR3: CASSVYREPEETQYF; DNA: TGTGCCAGCAGCGTTTACAGGGAACCCGAAGAGACCCAGTACTTC
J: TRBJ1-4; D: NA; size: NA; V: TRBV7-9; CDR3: CASRIGFLSNEKLFF; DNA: TGTGCCAGCAGGATTGGTTTCCTGTCTAATGAAAAACTGTTTTTT
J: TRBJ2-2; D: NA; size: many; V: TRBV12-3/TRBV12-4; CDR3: CASSFRGTGELFF; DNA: TGTGCCAGCAGTTTTAGGGGAACCGGGGAGCTGTTTTTT
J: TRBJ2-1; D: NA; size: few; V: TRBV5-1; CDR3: CASSLYDEGSYNEQFF; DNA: TGCGCCAGCAGCTTGTATGACGAAGGCTCCTACAATGAGCAGTTCTTC
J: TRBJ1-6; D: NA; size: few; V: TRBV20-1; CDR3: CSAPPPGRPSPLHF; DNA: TGCAGTGCTCCCCCTCCGGGACGCCCTTCACCCCTCCACTTT
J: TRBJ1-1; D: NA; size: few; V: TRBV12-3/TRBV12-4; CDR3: CASRAEKVEAFF; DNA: TGTGCCAGCAGGGCAGAGAAAGTTGAAGCTTTCTTT
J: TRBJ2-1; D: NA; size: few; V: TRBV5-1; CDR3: CASSFRRADNEQFF; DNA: TGCGCCAGCAGCTTCCGCAGGGCCGACAATGAGCAGTTCTTC
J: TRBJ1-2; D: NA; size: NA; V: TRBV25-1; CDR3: CASSETSGGYTF; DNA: TGTGCCAGCAGCGAAACTTCAGGGGGCTACACCTTC
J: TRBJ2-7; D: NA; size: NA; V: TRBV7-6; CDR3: CASSSVGALYEQYF; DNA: TGTGCCAGCTCCTCGGTCGGGGCCCTCTACGAGCAGTACTTC
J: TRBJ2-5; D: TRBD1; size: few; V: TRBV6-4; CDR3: CASSDFQQGDNEETQYF; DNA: TGTGCCAGCAGTGACTTTCAACAGGGGGACAACGAAGAGACCCAGTACTTC
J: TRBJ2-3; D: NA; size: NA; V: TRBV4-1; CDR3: CASSLSRSDTQYF; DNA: TGCGCCAGCAGCTTGTCGAGATCAGATACGCAGTATTTT
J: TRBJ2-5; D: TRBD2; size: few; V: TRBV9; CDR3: CASSAEGALAGVNQETQYF; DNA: TGTGCCAGCAGCGCCGAGGGGGCTTTAGCGGGAGTAAACCAAGAGACCCAGTACTTC
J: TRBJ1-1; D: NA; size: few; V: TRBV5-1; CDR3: CASSWRSLFDPEAFF; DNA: TGCGCCAGCAGCTGGAGGAGCCTATTCGACCCTGAAGCTTTCTTT
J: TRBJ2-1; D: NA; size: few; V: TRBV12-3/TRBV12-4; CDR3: CASSPPTGSYNEQFF; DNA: TGTGCCAGCAGTCCCCCCACGGGATCATACAATGAGCAGTTCTTC
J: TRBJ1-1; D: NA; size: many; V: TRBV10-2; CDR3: CASTQGQYGVNTEAFF; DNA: TGCGCCAGCACCCAAGGACAGTATGGGGTTAACACTGAAGCTTTCTTT
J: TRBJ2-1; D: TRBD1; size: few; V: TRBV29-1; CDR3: CSDRGPNEQFF; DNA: TGCAGCGACAGGGGCCCCAATGAGCAGTTCTTC
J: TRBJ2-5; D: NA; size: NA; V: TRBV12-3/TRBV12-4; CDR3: CASSTTRTAQETQYF; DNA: TGTGCCAGCAGCACCACCCGGACAGCACAAGAGACCCAGTACTTC
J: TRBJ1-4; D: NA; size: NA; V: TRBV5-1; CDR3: CASSFGGRVLNEKLFF; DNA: TGCGCCAGCAGCTTTGGCGGCCGCGTGCTTAATGAAAAACTGTTTTTT
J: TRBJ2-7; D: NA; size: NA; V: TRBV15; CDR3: CATSPPGTSYEQYF; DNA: TGTGCCACCAGTCCCCCTGGGACCTCCTACGAGCAGTACTTC
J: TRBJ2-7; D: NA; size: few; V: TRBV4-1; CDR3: CASSPANSYEQYF; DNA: TGCGCCAGCAGCCCAGCGAACTCCTACGAGCAGTACTTC
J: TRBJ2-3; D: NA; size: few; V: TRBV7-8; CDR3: CASSPSRPTGSGRTDTQYF; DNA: TGTGCCAGCAGCCCCTCTAGACCAACAGGGTCAGGGAGGACAGATACGCAGTATTTT
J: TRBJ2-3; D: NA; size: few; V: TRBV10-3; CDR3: CAISESASQPAPRTQYF; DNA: TGTGCCATCAGTGAGTCGGCTTCCCAGCCGGCCCCTCGTACGCAGTATTTT
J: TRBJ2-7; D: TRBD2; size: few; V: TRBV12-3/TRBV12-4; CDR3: CASTRDYLAEQYF; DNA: TGTGCCAGCACCCGGGACTATTTAGCCGAGCAGTACTTC
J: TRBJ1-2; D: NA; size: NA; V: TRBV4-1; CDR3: CASSQVLRNYGYTF; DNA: TGCGCCAGCAGCCAAGTTCTCAGGAACTATGGCTACACCTTC
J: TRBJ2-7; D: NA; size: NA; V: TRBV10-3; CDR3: CAISPGVPPYEQYF; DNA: TGTGCCATCAGCCCAGGGGTCCCCCCCTACGAGCAGTACTTC
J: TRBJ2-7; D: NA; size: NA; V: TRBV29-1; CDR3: CSVGRSESSYEQYF; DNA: TGCAGCGTAGGCCGGAGCGAGAGCTCCTACGAGCAGTACTTC